The source of this T cell receptor beta chain is a study of a mutant IDH1 vaccine in newly diagnosed glioma. Background on the study: Treated patients had a mean age of around 40 years and a sex split that was approximately 62% male and 37.5% female. Therapy received beforehand was radiotherapy, temozolomide, or both, with most patients given both.

Germline trimming cut 9 bases from V and 7 bases from J; bases unmatched to any gene: 6. CDR1 is SNHLY and CDR2 is FYNNEI in the germline V gene. The CDR3 covers 11 residues. General study findings and limits: Around 92% of patients showed vaccine-induced immune responses across multiple MHC alleles.

Time point: baseline, week 1 (first vaccination visit). The treatment: pre-vaccination baseline after standard-of-care therapy. A remark on this clone: Its antigen is currently unknown.

The protocol was immunoSEQ multiplex PCR, while the TCRdb copy is restricted to in-frame clones and leaves out a portion. The data show 85,000 to 100,000 clones, approximately 90% seen once. Source: PBMCs, taken from a glioma patient treated with radiotherapy, temozolomide or both. The chain couples TRBV2 to TRBJ2-7; TRBD1 aligns across 7 bases. The receptor was isolated from a woman aged 45-60 years with glioma. The CDR3 is CASGTVGEQYF. The CDR3 nucleotides read TGTGCCAGTGGGACAGTAGGTGAGCAGTACTTC.